This TCR beta chain appears in the sequencing data of a study of T cell repertoires in cytomegalovirus infection. Study at large: Based on public TCR beta signatures, there were indications of CMV infection and of a matching HLA type.

In the case of this clonotype: Its antigen is currently unknown.

The germline V gene encodes CDR1 LGHNA and CDR2 YNFKEQ. CDR3 length equals 19 residues. V shed 0 bases, J shed 7 bases, and the junction held 18 bases outside the gene matches. TCRdb fed the reads into MiXCR, producing one record per CDR3 protein. The table includes hundreds of thousands of distinct CDR3 sequences, 24% detected once. Study findings and constraints: HLA-C-restricted, CMV-specific TCR beta clonotypes were dominant ex vivo.

The chain uses TRBV4-2 and TRBJ2-1; 7 nucleotides line up with TRBD1. This clonotype was obtained from a human donor in good health (CMV status not recorded). Some clones in this sample may be carry-over from other donors' samples. Sample: CD8+ T cells from PBMCs. The CDR3 is CASSQEGRQGVLMGNEQFF. The CDR3 bases are TGTGCCAGCAGCCAAGAGGGCAGGCAGGGGGTCCTAATGGGGAATGAGCAGTTCTTC.